Listed below are T cell receptor beta chains from one sample, sequenced in a study of OX40 agonist ivuxolimab in advanced cancers. Libraries were prepared by immunoSEQ multiplex PCR; TCRdb keeps only in-frame clonotypes and omits some of them. The sample shows around 68,000 clones, more than 75% of them seen only once. The sample was CD4+ or CD8+ T cells sorted from blood, taken in a trial of the OX40 agonist ivuxolimab. These receptors were collected from an adult with an advanced solid tumor such as melanoma, head and neck, liver or kidney cancer. Each CDR3 is given with its conserved first and last residue. A D gene is named only where the DNA matches it firmly. The size of a clone is reported for some rows only, either as once, few or many, or as a class for expanded clones.

>TRBJ2-7|-|TRBD2|TRBV18
TGTGCCAGCTCCCCTAGCGGAGGCTCCTACGAGCAGTACTTC
CASSPSGGSYEQYF
>TRBJ2-4|-|TRBD2|TRBV6-1
TGTGCCAGCAGTGATCCGCTAGCGGGAGGCCTTTTTTGGTCCAAAAACATTCAGTACTTC
CASSDPLAGGLFWSKNIQYF
>TRBJ1-1|-|TRBD1|TRBV11-2
TGTGCCAGCAGCCCAGGGGGTAGGTCGGGAAGGAACACTGAAGCTTTCTTT
CASSPGGRSGRNTEAFF
>TRBJ2-2|-|-|TRBV4-1
TGCGCCAGCAGACAGACTGGGGGAAACACCGGGGAGCTGTTTTTT
CASRQTGGNTGELFF
>TRBJ2-3|-|TRBD2|TRBV19
TGTGCCAGTATAGCGGGAAGGTTCCCAGATACGCAGTATTTT
CASIAGRFPDTQYF
>TRBJ1-6|-|-|TRBV5-6
TGTGCCAGCAGCTTCGGGGCAAAGTCACCCCTCCACTTT
CASSFGAKSPLHF
>TRBJ1-6|-|TRBD1|TRBV19
TGTGCCAGTAGTATGCGGACAGGGAATTCACCCCTCCACTTT
CASSMRTGNSPLHF
>TRBJ1-1|few|-|TRBV27
TGTGCCAGCAGTTCCGAGGGGGGGGCCACTGAAGCTTTCTTT
CASSSEGGATEAFF
>TRBJ2-3|-|-|TRBV7-9
TGTGCCAGCAGCTTGGTGGGGCCAGATACGCAGTATTTT
CASSLVGPDTQYF
>TRBJ1-4|-|-|TRBV28
TGTGCCAGCAGTTTGGAGGGTTATGAAAAACTGTTTTTT
CASSLEGYEKLFF
>TRBJ2-5|-|-|TRBV2
TGTGCCAGCAGTGAAGCCAGGGGCCAGGAGACCCAGTACTTC
CASSEARGQETQYF
>TRBJ2-5|few|-|TRBV4-1
TGCGCCAGCAGCCAGTATTCGACTAGTCAAGAGACCCAGTACTTC
CASSQYSTSQETQYF
>TRBJ2-7|once|TRBD2|TRBV4-2
TGTGCCAGCAGCCAAGATATAGCGGGAGGGTCCTACGAGCAGTACTTC
CASSQDIAGGSYEQYF
>TRBJ2-1|-|-|TRBV12-5
TGTGCTAGTGGTTTGGTGGGGAATGAGCAGTTCTTC
CASGLVGNEQFF
>TRBJ1-1|-|TRBD1|TRBV2
TGTGCCAGCGGACATCAGGGGGCTGGCACTGAAGCTTTCTTT
CASGHQGAGTEAFF
>TRBJ1-1|-|TRBD1|TRBV19
TGTGCCAGTAGCAACCGACCCAGGGACAGTCTCTATATGAACACTGAAGCTTTCTTT
CASSNRPRDSLYMNTEAFF
>TRBJ1-4|few|-|TRBV7-9
TGTGCCAGCAGCTTAGATGAGGTCTCTAATGAAAAACTGTTTTTT
CASSLDEVSNEKLFF
>TRBJ2-5|-|TRBD1|TRBV27
TGTGCCAGCAGTCCCCCCTTAAGGACAGGGAGGGAGACCCAGTACTTC
CASSPPLRTGRETQYF
>TRBJ2-5|-|-|TRBV5-1
TGCGCCAGCAGCTTGGGAGGGTACGAGACCCAGTACTTC
CASSLGGYETQYF
>TRBJ1-6|-|TRBD1|TRBV5-1
TGCGCCAGCAGCTTGGGCGGACAGGGCGATTCACCCCTCCACTTT
CASSLGGQGDSPLHF
>TRBJ2-7|-|-|TRBV4-1
TGCGCCAGCAGCCAAAGGCTCTCCTACGAGCAGTACTTC
CASSQRLSYEQYF
>TRBJ2-7|-|TRBD1|TRBV10-1
TGCGCCAGCAGTCGAGACAGGGGAACAACCTACGAGCAGTACTTC
CASSRDRGTTYEQYF
>TRBJ2-7|-|-|TRBV5-1
TGCGCCAGCAGCTTGGAAGGGGGGCCGCCCTACGAGCAGTACTTC
CASSLEGGPPYEQYF
>TRBJ1-3|-|TRBD1|TRBV11-2
TGTGCCAGCAGCCAACCGGGACAGATCTCTGGAAACACCATATATTTT
CASSQPGQISGNTIYF
>TRBJ1-2|-|-|TRBV25-1
TGTGCCAGCAGTGGTCCCCTTGGACCGTCGAACTTGGGGGGCTACACCTTC
CASSGPLGPSNLGGYTF
>TRBJ1-4|-|-|TRBV2
TGTGCCAGCAGTGAAGACAGCCCTGGGGAACTGTTTTTT
CASSEDSPGELFF
>TRBJ2-1|-|TRBD2|TRBV6-1
TGTGCCAGCAGGACTAGCGGGGGGGGAGGTGAGCAGTTCTTC
CASRTSGGGGEQFF
>TRBJ2-5|-|TRBD1|TRBV27
TGTGCCAGCAGTTTCCGTACAGGGGGCTACCAAGAGACCCAGTACTTC
CASSFRTGGYQETQYF
>TRBJ2-3|-|-|TRBV7-2
TGTGCCAGCAGCTTAGTGGGGTTCGATACGCAGTATTTT
CASSLVGFDTQYF
>TRBJ2-3|-|-|TRBV5-1
TGCGCCAGCAGCGTACTAGCAGGGGGCACAGATACGCAGTATTTT
CASSVLAGGTDTQYF